The 24 T cell receptor beta chains presented below share a single source sample, sequenced in a study of molecular identifiers for immune sequencing clone quantification. TCRdb itself ran the PCR reads through MiXCR, one entry per CDR3 protein. The data show around 100,000 distinct CDR3 sequences, over 30% seen once. The sequenced sample was naive CD8+ T cells from blood, with Jurkat cell RNA spiked in. Subset denoted: FACS-sorted CD8+CD4-CCR7+CD45RA+ naive T cells. These receptors were obtained from a human donor in good health. Some libraries in this study had Jurkat cell RNA spiked in.

Notes on this clonotype: This sequence may be a read error, since a much larger clone differs from it by one base. The genes are TRBV28 and TRBJ2-3, with 11 positions matching TRBD2. CDR3 length: 17 residues. Germline trimming cut 11 bases from V and 0 bases from J; bases unmatched to any gene: 13. Per the germline V gene, CDR1 is MDHEN and CDR2 is SYDVKM. The CDR3 DNA reads as TGTGCCGGCACCTGGTATAGCGGGAGGGCTAGCACAGATACGCAGTATTTT. Its protein is CAGTWYSGRASTDTQYF.

The V call is TRBV4-2, the J call TRBJ2-1; 14 positions match TRBD2. Germline CDR1 reads LGHNA; CDR2 reads YNFKEQ. The CDR3 spans 16 residues. The ends lost 4 bases at V and 8 bases at J; junction bases unmatched: 7. CDR3 DNA: TGTGCCAGCAGCCCCCTGGGACTAGCGGGAGAGGATGAGCAGTTCTTC. The encoded protein is CASSPLGLAGEDEQFF.

The chain carries TRBV2 and TRBJ2-3, with D maybe TRBD2 (6 bases). The CDR3 has 15 residues. Germline V gene sequence: CDR1 SNHLY, CDR2 FYNNEI. V gave up 4 bases and J gave up 0 bases, with 11 bases separating them. The CDR3, as DNA: TGTGCCAGCAGTGCTACTAGCAGTAGCACAGATACGCAGTATTTT. This translates into CASSATSSSTDTQYF.

This chain joins TRBV28 and TRBJ2-1, with TRBD2 identical over 8 bases. Trimming at V came to 3 bases and at J to 14 bases, leaving 6 bases not matched to a gene. The CDR3 sequence is 12 residues long. Per the germline V gene, CDR1 is MDHEN and CDR2 is SYDVKM. CDR3 nucleotides: TGTGCCAGCAGTTTTTTTGCGGGAGGCGAGTTCTTC. Amino acid sequence: CASSFFAGGEFF.

Regarding this clonotype: This may arise from a read error, as a much more abundant clone is one base away. The CDR3 coding sequence is TGCGCCAGCGGGCCGGAAGAGTCCCAGTACTTC. Protein: CASGPEESQYF. This sequence joins TRBV5-1 and TRBJ2-5; D gene uncertain. The CDR3 covers 11 residues. Looked up from germline, CDR1 is SGHRS and CDR2 is YFSETQ.

This clonotype has a handful of counts. The rearrangement joins TRBV7-9 to TRBJ2-7; perhaps TRBD1 as D (7 bases). V lost 4 bases and J 3 bases, leaving 10 bases between the germline ends. The germline V gene has CDR1 SEHNR and CDR2 FQNEAQ (reference sequence). This CDR3 region has 13 residues. The CDR3 bases are TGTGCCAGCAGCTGGGGGGACAGCTACGAGCAGTACTTC. Translating gives CASSWGDSYEQYF.

Note on this clonotype: This is likely a read error, given that the CDR3 carries no conserved phenylalanine or tryptophan at its end. The rearrangement joins TRBV4-2 to TRBJ2-3; D is unclear. CDR3 length: 16 amino acids. Germline V gives CDR1 LGHNA, CDR2 YNFKEQ. In DNA form, the CDR3 reads TGTGACAGCAGCCAAGAAGTGACTCCTGGCACAGAAACGCAGTATTAT. It specifies CDSSQEVTPGTETQYY.

This clonotype was counted a few times. The chain carries TRBV27 and TRBJ1-3; 9 nucleotides line up with TRBD1. The CDR3 sequence is 16 residues long. Per the germline V gene, CDR1 is MNHEY and CDR2 is SMNVEV (reference sequence). Trimming at V came to 5 bases and at J to 4 bases, leaving 9 bases not matched to a gene. CDR3 residues: CASSPQGDRDGNTIYF. In DNA form, the CDR3 reads TGTGCCAGCAGTCCTCAGGGGGACAGGGACGGAAACACCATATATTTT.

This clonotype was counted many times. The rearrangement joins TRBV7-2 to TRBJ2-5, with D unresolved. Trimming took 5 bases from V and 5 from J, leaving 9 bases between them. Germline CDR1 and CDR2: SGHTA and FQGNSA. This CDR3 region has 12 residues. The CDR3 region is CASSTSRETQYF. The CDR3, as DNA: TGTGCCAGCAGCACAAGCCGGGAGACCCAGTACTTC. Based on the CDR3 plus reference TRBV7-2 and TRBJ2-5, the full variable domain is GAGVSQSPSNKVTEKGKDVELRCDPISGHTALYWYRQSLGQGLEFLIYFQGNSAPDKSGLPSDRFSAERTGGSVSTLTIQRTQQEDSAVYLCASSTSRETQYFGPGTRLLVL.

A note on this clonotype: This may be a read error, as it is one base from a much larger clone. The chain has TRBV29-1 and TRBJ2-5; D ambiguous. The CDR3 runs to 14 residues. From germline, CDR1 is SQVTM and CDR2 ANQGSEA. Trimming left V 3 bases short and J 0 bases short, with 11 bases between. CDR3 protein: CSVDKAKYQETQYF. Here the CDR3 DNA reads TGCAGCGTTGATAAGGCGAAGTACCAAGAGACCCAGTACTTC.

This clonotype was seen a handful of times. The chain recombines TRBV15 with TRBJ2-7; the D is unclear. The V end was cut by 3 bases, the J end by 4 bases, with 10 bases between. The CDR3 contains 13 residues. Germline CDR1 and CDR2: LNHNV and YYDKDF (reference sequence). The CDR3 here is CATSSLRAYEQYF. CDR3 DNA: TGTGCCACCAGCAGCCTCCGGGCGTACGAGCAGTACTTC.

V gene TRBV20-1 combines with J gene TRBJ2-7, with TRBD2 identical over 7 bases. The CDR3 runs to 13 residues. Germline V gene sequence: CDR1 DFQATT, CDR2 SNEGSKA (reference sequence). The V gene end was trimmed by 6 bases and the J gene end by 7 bases; junction bases not matched to a gene: 12. The CDR3 sequence: CSAELFSGQEQYF. The CDR3 DNA reads TGCAGTGCCGAGTTGTTTAGCGGGCAAGAGCAGTACTTC.

This clonotype was recorded at least ten times. This chain joins TRBV19 and TRBJ1-1, with a possible D match to TRBD1 (6 bases). Trimming cost V 3 bases and J 4 bases, with 15 bases left between them. The CDR3 covers 15 residues. CDR1 and CDR2 from the germline V gene are LNHDA and SQIVND (reference sequence). The CDR3 loop reads CASSIGLKGGTEAFF. In DNA form, the CDR3 reads TGTGCCAGTAGTATTGGGCTTAAGGGGGGCACTGAAGCTTTCTTT.

The chain combines TRBV5-3 with TRBJ2-6; D is ambiguous. TRBV5-3 is an ORF, and what it does is uncertain. The V gene lost 8 bases and the J gene lost 2 bases, with 14 bases spanning the gap. The CDR3 has 15 residues. CDR3 coding DNA: TGTGCCAGCTGGTCCTCAAACGCTGGGGCCAACGTCCTGACTTTC. This codes for CASWSSNAGANVLTF.

This clonotype showed up just a few times. The V call is TRBV6-5, the J call TRBJ2-7; D tentatively fits TRBD1 or TRBD2 (5 bases each). V gave up 5 bases and J gave up 6 bases, with 14 bases separating them. Germline V lookup: CDR1 MNHEY, CDR2 SVGAGI. The CDR3 is 13 residues long. The CDR3 DNA is TGTGCCAGCAGTCCGGGACCGGCATCCGAGCAGTACTTC. Its translation: CASSPGPASEQYF.

This clonotype was picked up a small number of times. The chain recombines TRBV13 with TRBJ2-7, with 7 nucleotides matching TRBD2. Germline loops: CDR1 PRHDT, CDR2 FYEKMQ (reference sequence). The CDR3 runs 14 residues. V was clipped by 5 bases and J by 9 bases; unmatched bases: 13. The CDR3: CASSPGTTPSGQYF. The CDR3 DNA sequence: TGTGCCAGCAGCCCCGGGACTACCCCGAGCGGGCAGTACTTC.

The rearrangement uses TRBV7-8 and TRBJ2-7, with 7 positions matching TRBD2. Trimming took 5 bases from V and 3 from J; bases not matched to a gene: 7. The CDR3 spans 14 residues. Per germline, CDR1 SGHVS and CDR2 FQNEAQ. CDR3: CASSETGTIYEQYF. Here the CDR3 DNA reads TGTGCCAGCAGCGAGACCGGGACTATCTACGAGCAGTACTTC.

With regard to this clonotype: A clone one base away is much larger, so this may be a read error. The gene calls are TRBV7-2 and TRBJ2-7; D call uncertain. V lost 1 base, J lost 6 bases, and 19 bases lay in between. Germline V CDR1 and CDR2: SGHTA, FQGNSA. This CDR3 has 16 amino acids. CDR3 loop: CASSLEGRRLRCEQYF. CDR3 coding DNA: TGTGCCAGCAGCTTAGAGGGCAGGCGATTACGCTGCGAGCAGTACTTC.

Notes on this clonotype: The conserved phenylalanine or tryptophan normally closing the CDR3 is absent here, so this likely arose from a read error. The gene calls are TRBV7-2 and TRBJ1-6; TRBD1 matches 7 bases. Germline lookup yields CDR1 SGHTA and CDR2 FQGNSA. V shed 2 bases, J shed 5 bases, and the junction held 6 bases outside the gene matches. The CDR3 is 16 amino acids. The CDR3 sequence is CASSLPYRGNNSPLHI. The CDR3 bases are TGTGCCAGCAGCTTACCCTACAGGGGTAATAATTCACCCCTCCACATT.

V is TRBV6-5 and J is TRBJ1-1; TRBD1 matches 7 bases. The V gene's germline CDR1 is MNHEY and CDR2 SVGAGI. Trimming removed 2 bases from V and 0 bases from J; junction bases left unmatched: 6. The CDR3 loop spans 16 amino acids. The CDR3 loop reads CASSYGADRMNTEAFF. The CDR3 region has the DNA TGTGCCAGCAGTTACGGGGCGGACAGGATGAACACTGAAGCTTTCTTT.

The V gene is TRBV7-9, the J gene TRBJ2-7; 8 bases match TRBD1. Germline assignment: CDR1 SEHNR and CDR2 FQNEAQ (reference sequence). V was pared by 3 bases and J by 5 bases, with 9 bases of the junction left unmatched. CDR3 length: 15 amino acids. The CDR3: CASSFGQGDIDEQYF. CDR3 sequence (DNA): TGTGCCAGCAGCTTTGGACAGGGTGATATCGACGAGCAGTACTTC.

V is TRBV2 and J is TRBJ2-3; D is possibly TRBD1 (6 bases). CDR3 length: 16 amino acids. Deletions cut 8 bases from V and 3 bases from J, with 21 bases between. Germline V gives CDR1 SNHLY, CDR2 FYNNEI. The CDR3 DNA reads TGTGCCAGCCGCTTCGGCCCCCTTGGACAGACAGATACGCAGTATTTT. Translating gives CASRFGPLGQTDTQYF. Full variable domain (outside the CDR3, taken from reference TRBV2 and TRBJ2-3): EPEVTQTPSHQVTQMGQEVILRCVPISNHLYFYWYRQILGQKVEFLVSFYNNEISEKSEIFDDQFSVERPDGSNFTLKIRSTKLEDSAMYFCASRFGPLGQTDTQYFGPGTRLTVL.

The chain has TRBV24-1 and TRBJ2-7; D is unresolved. Per the germline V gene, CDR1 is KGHDR and CDR2 is SFDVKD. The CDR3 extends over 15 amino acids. V was trimmed by 9 bases and J by 2 bases, leaving 19 bases between them. The CDR3 protein is CATGLFGPRTYEQYF. DNA of the CDR3: TGTGCCACCGGTCTTTTCGGACCGAGAACCTACGAGCAGTACTTC.

The CDR3 DNA sequence: TGTGCCAGCCGGGGGATGACACCCGATACGCAGTATTTT. Its protein product is CASRGMTPDTQYF. V is TRBV13 and J is TRBJ2-3; D is possibly TRBD2 (6 bases). Trimming cost V 8 bases and J 6 bases, with 15 bases left between them. CDR1 and CDR2 from the germline V gene are PRHDT and FYEKMQ (reference sequence). CDR3 size: 13 residues.